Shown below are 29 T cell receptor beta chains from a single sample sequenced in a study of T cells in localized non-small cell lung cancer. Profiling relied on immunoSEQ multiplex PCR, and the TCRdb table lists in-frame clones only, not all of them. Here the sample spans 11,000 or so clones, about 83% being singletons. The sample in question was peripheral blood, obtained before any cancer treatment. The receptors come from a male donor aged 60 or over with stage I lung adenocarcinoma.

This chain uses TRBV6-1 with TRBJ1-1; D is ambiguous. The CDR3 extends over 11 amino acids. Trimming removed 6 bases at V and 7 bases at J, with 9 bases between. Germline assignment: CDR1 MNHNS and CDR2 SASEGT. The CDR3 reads CASRESREAFF. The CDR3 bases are TGTGCCAGCAGGGAAAGTCGTGAAGCTTTCTTT.

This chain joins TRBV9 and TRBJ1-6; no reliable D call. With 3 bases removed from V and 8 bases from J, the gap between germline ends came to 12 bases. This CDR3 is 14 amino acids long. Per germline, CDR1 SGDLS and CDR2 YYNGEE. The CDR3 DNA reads TGTGCCAGCAGCGAAAGATGGTTGGATTCACCCCTCCACTTT. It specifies CASSERWLDSPLHF.

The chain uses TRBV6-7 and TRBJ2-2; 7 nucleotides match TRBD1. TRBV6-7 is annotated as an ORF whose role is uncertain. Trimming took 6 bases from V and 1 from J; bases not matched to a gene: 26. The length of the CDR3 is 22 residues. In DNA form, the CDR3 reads TGTGCCAGCAGCCTAGATGAGACCGGAACCCGGACAGGTAAGAGGAACACCGGGGAGCTGTTTTTT. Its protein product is CASSLDETGTRTGKRNTGELFF.

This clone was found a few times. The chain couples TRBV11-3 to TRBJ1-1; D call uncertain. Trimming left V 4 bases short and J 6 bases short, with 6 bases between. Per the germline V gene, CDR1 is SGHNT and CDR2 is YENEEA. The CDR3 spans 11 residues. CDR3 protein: CASSSGAEAFF. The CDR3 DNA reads TGTGCCAGCAGCTCAGGCGCTGAAGCTTTCTTT.

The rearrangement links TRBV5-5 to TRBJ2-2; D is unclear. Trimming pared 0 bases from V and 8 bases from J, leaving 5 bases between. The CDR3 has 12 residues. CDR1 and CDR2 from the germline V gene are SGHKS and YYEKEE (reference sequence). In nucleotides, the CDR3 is TGTGCCAGCAGCTTGGGAAGGGGGGAGCTGTTTTTT. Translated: CASSLGRGELFF.

In DNA form, the CDR3 reads TGTGCCAGCAGCTTAGCCTCTTACTATGGCTACACCTTC. Encoded protein: CASSLASYYGYTF. The rearrangement links TRBV11-2 to TRBJ1-2, with D hard to call. The CDR3 totals 13 residues. Germline CDR1 and CDR2: SGHAT and FQNNGV. Trimming left V 1 base short and J 3 bases short, with 6 bases between.

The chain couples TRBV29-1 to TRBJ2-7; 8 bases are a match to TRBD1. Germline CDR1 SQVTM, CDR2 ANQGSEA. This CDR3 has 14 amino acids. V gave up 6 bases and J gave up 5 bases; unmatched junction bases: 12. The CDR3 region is CSVSPDREWNEQYF. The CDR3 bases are TGCAGCGTCTCCCCGGACAGGGAATGGAACGAGCAGTACTTC.

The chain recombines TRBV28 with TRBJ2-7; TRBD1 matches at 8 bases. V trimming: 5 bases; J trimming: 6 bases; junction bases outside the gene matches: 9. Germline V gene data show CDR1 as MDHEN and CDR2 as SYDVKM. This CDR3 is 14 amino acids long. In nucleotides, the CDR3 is TGTGCCAGCAGTACAGGACAGGGTAGAGGCGAGCAGTACTTC. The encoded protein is CASSTGQGRGEQYF.

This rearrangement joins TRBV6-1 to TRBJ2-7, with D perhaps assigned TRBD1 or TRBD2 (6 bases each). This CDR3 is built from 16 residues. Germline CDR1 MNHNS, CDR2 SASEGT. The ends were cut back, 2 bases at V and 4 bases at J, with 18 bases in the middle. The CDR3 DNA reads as TGTGCCAGCAGTGAATTAACAGGGAGGACTTCGTACGAGCAGTACTTC. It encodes CASSELTGRTSYEQYF.

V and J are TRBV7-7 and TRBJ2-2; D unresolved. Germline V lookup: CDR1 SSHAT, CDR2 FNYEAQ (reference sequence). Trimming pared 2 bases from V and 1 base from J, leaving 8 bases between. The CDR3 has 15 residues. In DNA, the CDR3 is TGTGCCAGCAGCTTAATGGGCGAGAACACCGGGGAGCTGTTTTTT. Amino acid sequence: CASSLMGENTGELFF.

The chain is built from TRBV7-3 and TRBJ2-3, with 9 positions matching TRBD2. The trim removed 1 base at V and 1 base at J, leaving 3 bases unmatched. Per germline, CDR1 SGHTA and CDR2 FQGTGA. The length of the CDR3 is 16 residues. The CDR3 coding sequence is TGTGCCAGCAGCTTAAGCGGGGGGGCGGGCACAGATACGCAGTATTTT. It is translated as CASSLSGGAGTDTQYF.

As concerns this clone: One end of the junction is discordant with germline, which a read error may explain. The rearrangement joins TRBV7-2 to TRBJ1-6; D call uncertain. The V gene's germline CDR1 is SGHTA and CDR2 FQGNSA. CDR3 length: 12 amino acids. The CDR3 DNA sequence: TGTGCCAGCAGCTCCTCTAATTCACCCCTCCACTTT. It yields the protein CASSSSNSPLHF.

Written as DNA, the CDR3 is TGTGCCAGCAGCCAAGAGAACAGGGTTGGCGGTGGCTACACCTTC. It codes for CASSQENRVGGGYTF. The J gene is TRBJ1-2, the V gene TRBV4-2; D may be TRBD1 (6 bases). Trimming removed 0 bases at V and 7 bases at J, with 15 bases between. Germline assignment: CDR1 LGHNA and CDR2 YNFKEQ. There are 15 residues in the CDR3.

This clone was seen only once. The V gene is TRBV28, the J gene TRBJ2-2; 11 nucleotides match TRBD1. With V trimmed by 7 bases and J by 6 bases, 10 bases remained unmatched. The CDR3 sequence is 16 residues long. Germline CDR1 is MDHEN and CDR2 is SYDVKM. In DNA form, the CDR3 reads TGTGCCAGCACTCCCGGGACAGGGGGTAGTCCCGGGGAGCTGTTTTTT. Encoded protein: CASTPGTGGSPGELFF.

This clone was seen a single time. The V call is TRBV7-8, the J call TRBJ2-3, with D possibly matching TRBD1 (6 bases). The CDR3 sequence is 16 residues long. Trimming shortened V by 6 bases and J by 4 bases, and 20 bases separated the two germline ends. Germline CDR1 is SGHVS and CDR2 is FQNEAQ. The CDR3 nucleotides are TGTGCCAGCAGACGAGACCCAGGGGAAAATGCAGATACGCAGTATTTT. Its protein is CASRRDPGENADTQYF. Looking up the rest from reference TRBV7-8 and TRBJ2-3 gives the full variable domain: GAGVSQSPRYKVAKRGQDVALRCDPISGHVSLFWYQQALGQGPEFLTYFQNEAQLDKSGLPSDRFFAERPEGSVSTLKIQRTQQEDSAVYLCASRRDPGENADTQYFGPGTRLTVL.

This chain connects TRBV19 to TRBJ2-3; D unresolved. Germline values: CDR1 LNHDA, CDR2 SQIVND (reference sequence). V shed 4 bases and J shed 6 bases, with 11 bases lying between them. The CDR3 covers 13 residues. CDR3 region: CASSTARWDTQYF. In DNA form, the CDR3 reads TGTGCCAGTAGTACCGCACGCTGGGATACGCAGTATTTT.

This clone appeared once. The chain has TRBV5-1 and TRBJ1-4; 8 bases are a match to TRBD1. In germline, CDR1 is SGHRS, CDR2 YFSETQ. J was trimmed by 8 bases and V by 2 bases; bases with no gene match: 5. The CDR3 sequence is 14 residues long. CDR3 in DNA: TGCGCCAGCAGCTTTGGACAGGGAGAGGAAAAACTGTTTTTT. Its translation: CASSFGQGEEKLFF.

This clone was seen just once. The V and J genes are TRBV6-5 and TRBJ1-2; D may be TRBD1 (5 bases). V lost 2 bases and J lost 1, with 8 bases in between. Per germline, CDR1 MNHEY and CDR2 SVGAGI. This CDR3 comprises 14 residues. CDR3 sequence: CASSYRQGNYGYTF. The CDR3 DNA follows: TGTGCCAGCAGTTACAGGCAGGGTAACTATGGCTACACCTTC.

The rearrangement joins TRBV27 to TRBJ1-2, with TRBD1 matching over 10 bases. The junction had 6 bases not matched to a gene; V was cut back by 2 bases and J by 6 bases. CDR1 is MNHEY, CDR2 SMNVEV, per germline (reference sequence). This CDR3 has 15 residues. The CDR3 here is CASSLGGGTGDGYTF. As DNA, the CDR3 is TGTGCCAGCAGTTTAGGGGGTGGGACAGGGGATGGCTACACCTTC.

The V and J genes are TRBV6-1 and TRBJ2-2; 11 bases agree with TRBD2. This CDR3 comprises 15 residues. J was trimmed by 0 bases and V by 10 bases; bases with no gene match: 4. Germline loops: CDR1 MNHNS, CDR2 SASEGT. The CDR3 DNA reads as TGTGCCACCACTAGCGGGGGAGCGAACACCGGGGAGCTGTTTTTT. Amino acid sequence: CATTSGGANTGELFF.

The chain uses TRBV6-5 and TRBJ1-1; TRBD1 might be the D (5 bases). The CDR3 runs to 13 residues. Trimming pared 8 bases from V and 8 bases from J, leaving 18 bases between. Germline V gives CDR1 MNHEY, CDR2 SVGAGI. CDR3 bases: TGTGCCAGCTCTCGACAGAGTCCAATCGAAGCTTTCTTT. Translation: CASSRQSPIEAFF.

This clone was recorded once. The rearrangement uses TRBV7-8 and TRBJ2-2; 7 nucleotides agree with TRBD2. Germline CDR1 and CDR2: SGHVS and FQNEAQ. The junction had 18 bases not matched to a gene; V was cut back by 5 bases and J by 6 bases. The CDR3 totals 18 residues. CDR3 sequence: CASSLGRSGLTGPGELFF. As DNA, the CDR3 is TGTGCCAGCAGCCTAGGGCGCTCGGGACTAACAGGACCCGGGGAGCTGTTTTTT.

CDR3 residues: CASSMYSGETDTQYF. The CDR3 coding sequence is TGTGCCAGTAGTATGTATAGCGGGGAGACAGATACGCAGTATTTT. The chain has TRBV19 and TRBJ2-3, with TRBD2 matching 8 bases. There are 15 residues in the CDR3. V gave up 3 bases and J gave up 3 bases; unmatched junction bases: 5. Germline-derived CDR1 and CDR2 are LNHDA and SQIVND (reference sequence).

The CDR3 DNA sequence: TGTGCCGGCCACCCTTACCTCTATAATTCACCCCTCCACTTT. This encodes CAGHPYLYNSPLHF. The chain links TRBV27 to TRBJ1-6; D ambiguous. Germline V CDR1 and CDR2: MNHEY, SMNVEV (reference sequence). V was clipped by 11 bases and J by 3 bases, with 14 bases between them. The CDR3 is made up of 14 amino acids.

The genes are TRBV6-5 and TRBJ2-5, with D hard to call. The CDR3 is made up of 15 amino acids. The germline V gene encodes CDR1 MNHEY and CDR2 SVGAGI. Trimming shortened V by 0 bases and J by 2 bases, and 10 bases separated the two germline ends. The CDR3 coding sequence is TGTGCCAGCAGTTACTCGATCCGGGTTCAAGAGACCCAGTACTTC. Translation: CASSYSIRVQETQYF.

In DNA form, the CDR3 reads TGTGCCAGCAGCTCATCGATGGCGGGTGAGCAGTTCTTC. This encodes CASSSSMAGEQFF. This rearrangement joins TRBV7-3 to TRBJ2-1, with D tentatively TRBD2 (5 bases). The CDR3 is 13 amino acids. Germline V gene sequence: CDR1 SGHTA, CDR2 FQGTGA. V was clipped by 4 bases and J by 9 bases, with 13 bases between them.

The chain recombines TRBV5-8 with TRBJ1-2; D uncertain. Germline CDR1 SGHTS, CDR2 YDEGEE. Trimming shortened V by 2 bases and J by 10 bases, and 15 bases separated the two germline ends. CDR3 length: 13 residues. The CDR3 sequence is CASSFYMTETYTF. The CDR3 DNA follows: TGTGCCAGCAGCTTTTACATGACGGAAACCTACACCTTC.

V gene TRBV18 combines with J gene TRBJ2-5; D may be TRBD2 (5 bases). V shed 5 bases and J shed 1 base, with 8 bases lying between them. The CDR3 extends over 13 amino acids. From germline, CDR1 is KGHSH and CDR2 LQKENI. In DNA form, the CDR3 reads TGTGCCAGCTCATTTGAGGGCCAAGAGACCCAGTACTTC. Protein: CASSFEGQETQYF.

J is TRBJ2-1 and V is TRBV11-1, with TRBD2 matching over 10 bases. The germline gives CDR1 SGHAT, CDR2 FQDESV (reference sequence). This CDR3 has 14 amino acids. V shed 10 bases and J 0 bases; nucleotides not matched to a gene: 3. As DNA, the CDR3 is TGTGCCATTAGCGGGAGGAGCTCCTACAATGAGCAGTTCTTC. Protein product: CAISGRSSYNEQFF.